One sample yielded the 25 T cell receptor beta chains listed below, sequenced in a study of cytomegalovirus exposure and HLA in healthy donors. PCR amplification relied on 60 Vbeta primers (plus 13 Jbeta primers). TCRdb keeps only in-frame clones here, not all; method: immunoSEQ multiplex PCR. The sample contains about 170,000 clones, 65% to 85% of which appear only once. Sequences were obtained from PBMCs. The receptors stem from a woman between 45 and 60 years old in good health and CMV-seropositive.

The chain couples TRBV7-9 to TRBJ2-7; tentative D call: TRBD1 (5 bases). The CDR3 runs 14 residues. Germline values: CDR1 SEHNR, CDR2 FQNEAQ (reference sequence). The V gene lost 2 bases and the J gene lost 3 bases, with 11 bases spanning the gap. The CDR3, as DNA: TGTGCCAGCAGCTTATCAGGGTCCAGCTACGAGCAGTACTTC. Translation: CASSLSGSSYEQYF. Variable domain in full (rest from reference TRBV7-9 and TRBJ2-7): DTGVSQNPRHKITKRGQNVTFRCDPISEHNRLYWYRQTLGQGPEFLTYFQNEAQLEKSRLLSDRFSAERPKGSFSTLEIQRTEQGDSAMYLCASSLSGSSYEQYFGPGTRLTVT.

The J gene is TRBJ2-1, the V gene TRBV7-3; the match to TRBD2 covers 8 bases. Losses at the gene ends were 3 bases for V and 6 bases for J; bases not matched to a gene: 7. The CDR3 is made up of 15 amino acids. Looked up from germline, CDR1 is SGHTA and CDR2 is FQGTGA. The CDR3 bases are TGTGCCAGCAGCTTCGACCGGGGGGGAGCCAATGAGCAGTTCTTC. The encoded protein is CASSFDRGGANEQFF.

The J gene is TRBJ1-1, the V gene TRBV5-8, with D uncertain. This CDR3 has 10 amino acids. Germline CDR1 reads SGHTS; CDR2 reads YDEGEE. The V gene lost 0 bases and the J gene lost 12 bases, with 6 bases spanning the gap. The CDR3: CASSLGSPFF. The CDR3 bases are TGTGCCAGCAGCTTGGGTAGTCCTTTCTTT.

The genes are TRBV6-5 and TRBJ2-2, with D maybe TRBD1 (6 bases). V was shortened by 4 bases and J by 0 bases, with 12 bases between the two germline ends. Germline values: CDR1 MNHEY, CDR2 SVGAGI. CDR3 length: 16 residues. CDR3 coding DNA: TGTGCCAGCAGTTTGCGGACAGCATCGAACACCGGGGAGCTGTTTTTT. Its translation is CASSLRTASNTGELFF.

This rearrangement joins TRBV19 to TRBJ1-3; D remains ambiguous. Between the trimmed V and J ends, which lost 6 bases and 1 base, there was a span of 7 bases. The CDR3 is made up of 13 amino acids. The germline gives CDR1 LNHDA, CDR2 SQIVND (reference sequence). The CDR3 sequence: CASRRDSGNTIYF. The CDR3 DNA sequence: TGTGCCAGTAGACGGGATTCTGGAAACACCATATATTTT.

The rearrangement uses TRBV21-1 and TRBJ2-4; TRBD2 was called by the table and not checked on the DNA. TRBV21-1 is a documented pseudogene. The CDR3 length is 16 residues. The chain's CDR3 is CASSTGVGLTKNIQYF. The CDR3 coding sequence is TGTGCCAGCAGCACCGGGGTAGGGTTGACCAAAAACATTCAGTACTTC.

V gene TRBV7-9 combines with J gene TRBJ2-7; 13 nucleotides line up with TRBD2. Per germline, CDR1 SEHNR and CDR2 FQNEAQ (reference sequence). Trimming cost V 5 bases and J 7 bases; bases outside gene matches: 8. This CDR3 region has 15 residues. CDR3 DNA: TGTGCCAGCAGCCGGACTAGCGGGAGAATTGGAGAGCAGTACTTC. As protein: CASSRTSGRIGEQYF.

The chain links TRBV4-2 to TRBJ2-5, with 9 bases fitting TRBD1. J was trimmed by 5 bases and V by 1 base; bases with no gene match: 2. This CDR3 spans 14 amino acids. CDR1 is LGHNA, CDR2 YNFKEQ, per germline. CDR3 bases: TGTGCCAGCAGCCAAGTCGGACAGGGGGAGACCCAGTACTTC. Its protein is CASSQVGQGETQYF.

The chain joins TRBV5-1 to TRBJ2-7; D possibly corresponds to TRBD1 (5 bases). Germline lookup yields CDR1 SGHRS and CDR2 YFSETQ. This CDR3 is 13 amino acids long. Trimming removed 1 base at V and 3 bases at J, with 8 bases between. The CDR3 loop is CASSLRGSYEQYF. In DNA form, the CDR3 reads TGCGCCAGCAGCTTGAGGGGCAGCTACGAGCAGTACTTC.

The chain couples TRBV7-9 to TRBJ1-2, with no clear D. The CDR3 is 16 amino acids. Germline CDR1 and CDR2: SEHNR and FQNEAQ (reference sequence). V was clipped by 3 bases and J by 6 bases, with 20 bases between them. The CDR3 reads CASSLRVGPPGDGYTF. The CDR3, as DNA: TGTGCCAGCAGCTTGCGCGTCGGACCCCCGGGAGATGGCTACACCTTC.

The rearrangement uses TRBV28 and TRBJ2-7, with TRBD1 matching over 7 bases. CDR3 length equals 15 residues. The J segment lost 3 bases and the V segment lost 6 bases, leaving 11 bases of the junction unmatched. In germline, CDR1 is MDHEN, CDR2 SYDVKM. The CDR3 nucleotides are TGTGCCAGCAGCCTTTGGGACAGAGCTCTCTACGAGCAGTACTTC. It encodes CASSLWDRALYEQYF.

This clone was seen a single time. V usage is TRBV28 and J usage is TRBJ2-7; possibly TRBD1 for D (6 bases). The CDR3 contains 14 residues. CDR1 is MDHEN and CDR2 is SYDVKM in the germline V gene. V gave up 6 bases and J gave up 2 bases, with 14 bases separating them. The CDR3 DNA sequence: TGTGCCAGCAGCCTCCTGGACAGAACCTACGAGCAGTACTTC. Its protein is CASSLLDRTYEQYF.

This clone was observed a handful of times. This rearrangement joins TRBV28 to TRBJ2-7, with a weak D call TRBD2 (6 bases). This CDR3 region has 12 residues. Per the germline V gene, CDR1 is MDHEN and CDR2 is SYDVKM. CDR3 amino acids: CSKQKAGYEQYF. DNA of the CDR3: TGTTCCAAGCAGAAGGCGGGATACGAGCAGTACTTC.

The CDR3 spells CASSSRGQVNTGELFF. The CDR3 DNA follows: TGCGCCAGCAGCAGCCGGGGACAGGTCAACACCGGGGAGCTGTTTTTT. The chain joins TRBV4-1 to TRBJ2-2; 8 bases map to TRBD1. The CDR3 extends over 16 amino acids. Per germline, CDR1 MGHRA and CDR2 YSYEKL. V shed 5 bases, J shed 2 bases, and the junction held 7 bases outside the gene matches.

This clone occurred a few times. The chain combines TRBV6-5 with TRBJ1-1, with D uncertain. The V end was cut by 6 bases, the J end by 5 bases, with 13 bases between. This CDR3 comprises 13 residues. The germline V gene has CDR1 MNHEY and CDR2 SVGAGI. CDR3 protein: CASRMAGRTEAFF. DNA for the CDR3: TGTGCCAGCAGAATGGCTGGGAGGACTGAAGCTTTCTTT.

The chain links TRBV19 to TRBJ1-4, with D possibly TRBD1 on 5 matching bases. The CDR3 is 15 amino acids. Germline V CDR1 and CDR2: LNHDA, SQIVND (reference sequence). V dropped 7 bases and J dropped 10 bases, with 22 bases sitting between them. As DNA, the CDR3 is TGTGCCAGTACCATAATCCGTCAGGGTTCTGTAAAACTGTTTTTT. Its translation is CASTIIRQGSVKLFF. The full variable domain, in which reference TRBV19 and TRBJ1-4 provide the parts outside the CDR3, is DGGITQSPKYLFRKEGQNVTLSCEQNLNHDAMYWYRQDPGQGLRLIYYSQIVNDFQKGDIAEGYSVSREKKESFPLTVTSAQKNPTAFYLCASTIIRQGSVKLFFGSGTQLSVL.

The V call is TRBV9, the J call TRBJ1-1; D call uncertain. The CDR3 has 14 residues. The V gene lost 0 bases and the J gene lost 1 base, with 7 bases spanning the gap. Germline V gene data show CDR1 as SGDLS and CDR2 as YYNGEE. Here the CDR3 reads CASSVALRNTEAFF. CDR3 nucleotide sequence: TGTGCCAGCAGCGTAGCCCTGAGGAACACTGAAGCTTTCTTT.

This clone came up a few times. The gene calls are TRBV7-2 and TRBJ1-3; 7 bases line up with TRBD1. The ends lost 0 bases at V and 0 bases at J; junction bases unmatched: 2. The CDR3 covers 16 residues. Germline CDR1 reads SGHTA; CDR2 reads FQGNSA. The CDR3 nucleotides are TGTGCCAGCAGCTTAGCGGGGACAGACTCTGGAAACACCATATATTTT. This codes for CASSLAGTDSGNTIYF. Using reference TRBV7-2 and TRBJ1-3 for the parts outside the CDR3, the full variable domain is GAGVSQSPSNKVTEKGKDVELRCDPISGHTALYWYRQSLGQGLEFLIYFQGNSAPDKSGLPSDRFSAERTGGSVSTLTIQRTQQEDSAVYLCASSLAGTDSGNTIYFGEGSWLTVV.

The V and J genes are TRBV2 and TRBJ2-5; 12 bases are a match to TRBD1. V lost 3 bases, J lost 6 bases, and 11 bases stayed unmatched. CDR3 length: 17 amino acids. Germline V gene sequence: CDR1 SNHLY, CDR2 FYNNEI. Written as DNA, the CDR3 is TGTGCCAGCAGTGAGGGACAGGGGGCGCTTTTTAAGAAGACCCAGTACTTC. It specifies CASSEGQGALFKKTQYF.

The chain couples TRBV5-4 to TRBJ1-1; 7 bases map to TRBD1. Germline assignment: CDR1 SGHNT and CDR2 YYREEE (reference sequence). V lost 0 bases, J lost 3 bases, and 11 bases stayed unmatched. This CDR3 region has 17 residues. This CDR3 reads CASSLGQGFRRDTEAFF. The CDR3 bases are TGTGCCAGCAGCTTGGGACAGGGCTTCAGGCGGGACACTGAAGCTTTCTTT.

The rearrangement joins TRBV5-1 to TRBJ1-4, with 12 bases identical to TRBD1. The CDR3 extends over 17 amino acids. Trimming at V came to 3 bases and at J to 8 bases, leaving 11 bases not matched to a gene. Germline loops: CDR1 SGHRS, CDR2 YFSETQ. CDR3 bases: TGCGCCAGCAGCTCGGGGACAGGGGGCGCGTCGGGCGAAAAACTGTTTTTT. Encoded protein: CASSSGTGGASGEKLFF.

The V call is TRBV19, the J call TRBJ2-2; 9 bases align to TRBD1. CDR1 is LNHDA, CDR2 SQIVND, per germline (reference sequence). Losses at the gene ends were 5 bases for V and 1 base for J; bases not matched to a gene: 8. The CDR3 sequence is 17 residues long. CDR3 residues: CASSAGTGFGNTGELFF. The CDR3 nucleotides are TGTGCCAGTAGTGCCGGGACAGGGTTTGGGAACACCGGGGAGCTGTTTTTT.

The gene calls are TRBV13 and TRBJ2-3, with D perhaps matching TRBD2 (6 bases). V dropped 6 bases and J dropped 3 bases, with 13 bases sitting between them. Germline values: CDR1 PRHDT, CDR2 FYEKMQ (reference sequence). The CDR3 is 14 residues long. CDR3 nucleotide sequence: TGTGCCAGCAGGCGCGGGATGCGTACAGATACGCAGTATTTT. Residues: CASRRGMRTDTQYF. Variable domain in full (rest from reference TRBV13 and TRBJ2-3): AAGVIQSPRHLIKEKRETATLKCYPIPRHDTVYWYQQGPGQDPQFLISFYEKMQSDKGSIPDRFSAQQFSDYHSELNMSSLELGDSALYFCASRRGMRTDTQYFGPGTRLTVL.

The gene calls are TRBV9 and TRBJ1-2, with a weak D call TRBD1 (6 bases). V lost 3 bases to trimming and J lost 3 bases, with 12 bases between them. CDR1 is SGDLS and CDR2 is YYNGEE in the germline V gene. The CDR3 is 14 amino acids. The CDR3 region is CASSGAGTHYGYTF. The CDR3 nucleotides read TGTGCCAGCAGCGGCGCCGGGACACACTATGGCTACACCTTC.

The chain combines TRBV2 with TRBJ1-5; D is possibly TRBD1 (6 bases). With 4 bases removed from V and 0 bases from J, the gap between germline ends came to 22 bases. The CDR3 has 19 amino acids. The germline V gene encodes CDR1 SNHLY and CDR2 FYNNEI. The CDR3 protein is CASSVLLDRWGLSNQPQHF. CDR3 sequence (DNA): TGTGCCAGCAGTGTTCTCCTCGACAGGTGGGGTCTTAGCAATCAGCCCCAGCATTTT. The complete variable domain, with remaining parts taken from reference TRBV2 and TRBJ1-5, reads EPEVTQTPSHQVTQMGQEVILRCVPISNHLYFYWYRQILGQKVEFLVSFYNNEISEKSEIFDDQFSVERPDGSNFTLKIRSTKLEDSAMYFCASSVLLDRWGLSNQPQHFGDGTRLSIL.